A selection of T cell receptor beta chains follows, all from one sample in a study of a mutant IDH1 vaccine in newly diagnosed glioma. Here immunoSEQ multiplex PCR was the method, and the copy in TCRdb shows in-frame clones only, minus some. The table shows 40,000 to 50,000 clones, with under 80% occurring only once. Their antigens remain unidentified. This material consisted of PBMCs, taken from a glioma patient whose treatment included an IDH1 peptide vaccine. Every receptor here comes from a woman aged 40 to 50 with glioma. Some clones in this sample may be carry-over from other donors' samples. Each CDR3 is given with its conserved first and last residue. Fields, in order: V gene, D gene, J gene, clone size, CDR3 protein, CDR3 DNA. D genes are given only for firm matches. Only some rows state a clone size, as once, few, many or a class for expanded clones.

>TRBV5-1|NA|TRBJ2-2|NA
CASSGTGQTNTGELFF
TGCGCCAGCAGCGGAACGGGACAAACTAACACCGGGGAGCTGTTTTTT
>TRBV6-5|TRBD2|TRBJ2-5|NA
CASSYTSGGPQYF
TGTGCCAGCAGTTACACTAGCGGGGGGCCCCAGTACTTC
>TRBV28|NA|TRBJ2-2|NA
CASSFRVSAGTGELFF
TGTGCCAGCAGTTTTCGGGTTAGCGCGGGCACCGGGGAGCTGTTTTTT
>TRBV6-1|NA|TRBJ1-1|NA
CASSGGVTEAFF
TGTGCCAGCAGTGGGGGGGTGACTGAAGCTTTCTTT
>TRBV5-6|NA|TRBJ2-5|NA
CASSLLGRGETQYF
TGTGCCAGCAGCTTGTTAGGTAGGGGAGAGACCCAGTACTTC
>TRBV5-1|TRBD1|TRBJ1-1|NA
CASTSDRGNTEAFF
TGCGCCAGCACCTCAGACAGGGGGAACACTGAAGCTTTCTTT
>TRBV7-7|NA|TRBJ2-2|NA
CASSSTGTGELFF
TGTGCTAGCAGCTCGACAGGCACCGGGGAGCTGTTTTTT
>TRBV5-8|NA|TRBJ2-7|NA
CASTIYGSEQYF
TGTGCCAGCACCATCTACGGATCCGAGCAGTACTTC
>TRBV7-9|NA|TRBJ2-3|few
CASSLVGGSTDTQYF
TGTGCCAGCAGCTTGGTTGGAGGGAGCACAGATACGCAGTATTTT
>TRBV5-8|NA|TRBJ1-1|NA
CASSLYVAFF
TGTGCCAGCAGCTTGTATGTCGCTTTCTTT
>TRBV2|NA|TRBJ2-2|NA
CASSLQGLKNTGELFF
TGTGCCAGCAGTTTACAGGGCTTAAAGAACACCGGGGAGCTGTTTTTT
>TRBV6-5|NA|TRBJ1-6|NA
CASSPRGGLSPLHF
TGTGCCAGCAGCCCCCGTGGGGGGCTATCACCCCTCCACTTT
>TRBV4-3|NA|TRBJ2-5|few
CASSQGTGLSTGTQYF
TGCGCCAGCAGCCAAGGAACGGGACTCTCAACGGGGACCCAGTACTTC
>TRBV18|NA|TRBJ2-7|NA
CASSHARDLYEQYF
TGTGCCAGCTCACATGCCCGTGACCTCTACGAGCAGTACTTC
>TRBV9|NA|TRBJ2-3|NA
CASSVAQVGDTQYF
TGTGCCAGCAGCGTAGCACAGGTGGGAGATACGCAGTATTTT
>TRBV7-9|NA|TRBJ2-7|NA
CASSSDRNSGFEYF
TGTGCCAGCAGCTCGGACAGAAACAGCGGGTTTGAGTACTTC
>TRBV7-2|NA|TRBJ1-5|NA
CASSRTDNQPQHF
TGTGCCAGCAGCCGGACGGACAATCAGCCCCAGCATTTT
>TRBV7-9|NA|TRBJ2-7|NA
CASSPALNEQYF
TGTGCCAGCAGTCCTGCTCTAAACGAGCAGTACTTC
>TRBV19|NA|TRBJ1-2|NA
CASRSTDSHYGYTF
TGTGCCAGCCGCTCCACAGACAGCCACTATGGCTACACCTTC
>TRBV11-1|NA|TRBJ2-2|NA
CASSPGETGELFF
TGTGCCAGCAGCCCGGGGGAAACCGGGGAGCTGTTTTTT
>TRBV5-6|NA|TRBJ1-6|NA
CASSLFIRGRNSPLHF
TGTGCCAGCAGCTTGTTCATTCGGGGGCGGAATTCACCCCTCCACTTT
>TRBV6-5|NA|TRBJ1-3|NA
CASKKGGQGNTIYF
TGTGCCAGCAAAAAGGGGGGGCAGGGAAACACCATATATTTT
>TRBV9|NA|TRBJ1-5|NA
CASSVGQKNQPQHF
TGTGCCAGCAGCGTAGGGCAGAAAAATCAGCCCCAGCATTTT
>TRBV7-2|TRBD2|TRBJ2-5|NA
CASSFVGGAETQYF
TGTGCCAGCAGCTTCGTCGGGGGGGCCGAGACCCAGTACTTC
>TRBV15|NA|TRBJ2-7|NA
CATSSRTRVHEQYF
TGTGCCACCAGCAGCAGGACGCGGGTCCACGAGCAGTACTTC
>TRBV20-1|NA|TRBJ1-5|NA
CSASSGGPQHF
TGCAGTGCTAGCTCCGGGGGGCCCCAGCATTTT
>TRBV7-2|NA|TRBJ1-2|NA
CASSSENYGYTF
TGTGCCAGCAGCTCGGAGAACTATGGCTACACCTTC
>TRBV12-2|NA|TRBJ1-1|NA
CASRIEAFF
TGTGCAAGTCGCATCGAAGCTTTCTTT
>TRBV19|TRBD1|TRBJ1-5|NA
CASSWRGRDIQQPQHF
TGTGCCAGTAGTTGGAGGGGGCGAGACATCCAACAGCCCCAGCATTTT
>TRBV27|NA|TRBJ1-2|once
CASSSDRYYGYTF
TGTGCCAGCAGTTCCGACAGGTACTATGGCTACACCTTC
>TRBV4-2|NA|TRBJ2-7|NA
CASSQEAAQKGNEQYF
TGTGCCAGCAGCCAAGAAGCGGCTCAAAAAGGTAACGAGCAGTACTTC
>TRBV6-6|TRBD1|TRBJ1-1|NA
CASTTGQLSEAFF
TGTGCCAGCACCACGGGACAGTTATCTGAAGCTTTCTTT
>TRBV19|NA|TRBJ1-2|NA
CASRQVVSYGYTF
TGTGCCAGCAGACAGGTAGTGTCTTATGGCTACACCTTC
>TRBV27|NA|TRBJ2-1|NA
CASSRGKNEQFF
TGTGCCAGCAGTCGAGGGAAGAATGAGCAGTTCTTC
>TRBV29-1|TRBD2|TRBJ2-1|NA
CSAGPGEGRNEQFF
TGCAGCGCTGGGCCGGGGGAGGGCCGCAATGAGCAGTTCTTC
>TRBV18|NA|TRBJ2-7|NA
CASSPSGRTYEQYF
TGTGCCAGCTCACCATCGGGCAGAACCTACGAGCAGTACTTC
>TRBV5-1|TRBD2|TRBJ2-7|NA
CASSPRTSGTREQYF
TGCGCCAGCAGCCCCCGGACTAGCGGGACCAGGGAGCAGTACTTC
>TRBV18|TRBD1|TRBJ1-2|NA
CASHQTGQIYGYTF
TGTGCCAGCCACCAGACGGGACAGATCTATGGCTACACCTTC
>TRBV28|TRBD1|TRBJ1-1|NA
CASSVTGAREAFF
TGTGCCAGCAGTGTCACAGGGGCCCGGGAAGCTTTCTTT
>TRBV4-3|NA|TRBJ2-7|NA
CASSQGGGGSSYEQYF
TGCGCCAGCAGCCAAGGGGGGGGCGGAAGCTCCTACGAGCAGTACTTC
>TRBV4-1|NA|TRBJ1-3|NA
CASSPYGGPGTIYF
TGCGCCAGCAGCCCCTACGGGGGGCCGGGAACCATATATTTT
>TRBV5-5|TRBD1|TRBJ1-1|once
CASSFPQGEAFF
TGTGCCAGCAGCTTCCCACAGGGGGAAGCTTTCTTT
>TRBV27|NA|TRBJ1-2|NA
CASSFSPRGLDSRYGYTF
TGTGCCAGCAGTTTCTCCCCCCGGGGGCTTGATAGTCGATATGGCTACACCTTC
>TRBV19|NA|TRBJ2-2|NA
CASSISGTFTGELFF
TGTGCCAGTAGTATAAGTGGGACATTCACCGGGGAGCTGTTTTTT
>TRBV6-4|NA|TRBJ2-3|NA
CASSDEVGGPDTQYF
TGTGCCAGCAGTGACGAAGTGGGCGGCCCAGATACGCAGTATTTT
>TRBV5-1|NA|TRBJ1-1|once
CASSLGQVKEAFF
TGCGCCAGCAGCTTGGGACAGGTTAAGGAAGCTTTCTTT
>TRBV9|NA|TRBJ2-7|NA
CASSVYWDNSYEQYF
TGTGCCAGCAGCGTATATTGGGATAATTCCTACGAGCAGTACTTC
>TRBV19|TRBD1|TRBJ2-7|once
CASSTDRGTFEQYF
TGTGCCAGTAGTACCGACAGGGGGACCTTCGAGCAGTACTTC
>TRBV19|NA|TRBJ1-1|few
CASSLQESSKNTEAFF
TGTGCCAGTAGTTTACAGGAGTCATCTAAGAACACTGAAGCTTTCTTT
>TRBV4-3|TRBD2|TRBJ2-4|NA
CASSARLAGGKNIQYF
TGCGCCAGCAGCGCCAGACTAGCGGGGGGAAAAAACATTCAGTACTTC
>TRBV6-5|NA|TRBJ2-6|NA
CASSYGGAGANVLTF
TGTGCCAGCAGTTACGGGGGGGCCGGGGCCAACGTCCTGACTTTC
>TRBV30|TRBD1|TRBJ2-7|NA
CAWSAGTGVTF
TGTGCCTGGAGCGCTGGAACAGGGGTGACATTC
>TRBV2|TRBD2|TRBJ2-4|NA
CASTAGDENIQYF
TGTGCCAGCACTGCGGGGGACGAAAACATTCAGTACTTC
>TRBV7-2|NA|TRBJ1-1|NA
CASLGLSITEAFF
TGTGCCAGCCTTGGCCTGTCGATCACTGAAGCTTTCTTT